This T cell receptor (beta chain) was recovered during a study of blood T cell repertoires in COVID-19. For the study at large: Samples came from the United States, Italy and Spain, spanning acute and convalescent COVID-19. PBMCs, B-cell-depleted T cells, or T cells provided the cDNA or gDNA that made up the material.

Authors' analysis steps: It was from reference gene primer amplification that nucleated cell counts were estimated. Sequencing was performed with immunoSEQ multiplex PCR; in TCRdb, only in-frame clones are kept and a portion is missing. D and trimming were read from the DNA, whereas the V and J calls and clone size are those reported in that table. The profile shows 200,000 to 300,000 clones, 85% to 90% of them singletons. V was clipped by 3 bases and J by 4 bases; unmatched bases: 1. This CDR3 is 14 amino acids long. From germline, CDR1 is SEHNR and CDR2 FQNEAQ (reference sequence). The TCR originated in a woman between 35 and 50 years old who had recovered from COVID-19. The chain recombines TRBV7-9 with TRBJ2-2; 8 bases line up with TRBD1. Sequencing was carried out using peripheral blood. CDR3 protein: CASSFQGATGELFF. DNA of the CDR3: TGTGCCAGCAGCTTCCAGGGGGCCACCGGGGAGCTGTTTTTT.